A selection of T cell receptor beta chains follows, all from one sample in a study of cytomegalovirus exposure and HLA in healthy donors. The table came from immunoSEQ multiplex PCR; TCRdb's copy has only in-frame clones and leaves some out. The table shows approximately 200,000 clones, with roughly 83% occurring only once. Material for sequencing was PBMCs. These receptors came from a girl aged 10-17 years in good health and CMV-seronegative. Both conserved end residues are part of each CDR3. D genes are given only for firm matches. The size of a clone is reported for some rows only, either as once, few or many, or as a class for expanded clones.

J gene | V gene | D gene | clone size | CDR3 DNA | CDR3 protein
TRBJ2-1 | TRBV7-2 | TRBD2 | - | TGTGCCAGCAGCTCGGGGACTAGCGGGAGGTTACCATACAATGAGCAGTTCTTC | CASSSGTSGRLPYNEQFF
TRBJ1-2 | TRBV7-9 | - | - | TGTGCCAGCAGCCCCCAATTTGAGACAGAAGGCGGCTACACCTTC | CASSPQFETEGGYTF
TRBJ2-5 | TRBV7-3 | - | once | TGTGCCAGCAGCTCACAGGGAGGGGGGCAAGAGACCCAGTACTTC | CASSSQGGGQETQYF
TRBJ1-2 | TRBV9 | TRBD1 | - | TGTGCCAGCAGCGAGGGGACAGGGGGGCTTACTAGTGGCTACACCTTC | CASSEGTGGLTSGYTF
TRBJ1-2 | TRBV6-5 | - | - | TGTGCCAGCAGCCTACAGGGCTCTAGGGGCTACACCTTC | CASSLQGSRGYTF
TRBJ1-2 | TRBV15 | - | - | TGTGCCACCAGCGGTGAATCGGGGTCCAGTGGCTACACCTTC | CATSGESGSSGYTF
TRBJ2-7 | TRBV25-1 | TRBD1 | - | TGTGCCAGCAGTGGGGACAGTTACTACGAGCAGTACTTC | CASSGDSYYEQYF
TRBJ2-7 | TRBV18 | - | - | TGTGCCAGCTCACCCCACTCCTACGAGCAGTACTTC | CASSPHSYEQYF
TRBJ2-5 | TRBV19 | - | once | TGTGCCAGTAGTCTTCGGGCCCTAGGGGGACAAGAGACCCAGTACTTC | CASSLRALGGQETQYF
TRBJ2-1 | TRBV5-1 | - | - | TGCGCCAGCAGCTTGTATGGGTCTAGCTACAATGAGCAGTTCTTC | CASSLYGSSYNEQFF
TRBJ2-1 | TRBV27 | - | - | TGTGCCAGCAGTCCGGAATTTACTAGTAGCTCCTACAATGAGCAGTTCTTC | CASSPEFTSSSYNEQFF
TRBJ2-3 | TRBV27 | TRBD2 | - | TGTGCCAGCAGACCTTTAGCGGGAGGGTACACAGATACGCAGTATTTT | CASRPLAGGYTDTQYF
TRBJ1-4 | TRBV13 | TRBD1 | - | TGTGCCAGCAGCTTAGGGGCAGGGGGGGAAAAACTGTTTTTT | CASSLGAGGEKLFF
TRBJ2-2 | TRBV9 | - | - | TGTGCCAGCAGCGTAGTATCGGGGTCGGTCGGGGAGCTGTTTTTT | CASSVVSGSVGELFF
TRBJ1-2 | TRBV10-3 | - | - | TGTGCCATCAGTGAGGGAGACTATGGCTACACCTTC | CAISEGDYGYTF
TRBJ2-2 | TRBV7-7 | - | - | TGTGCCAGCAGCTTAGGAGTGGCCGGGGAGCTGTTTTTT | CASSLGVAGELFF
TRBJ2-1 | TRBV10-3 | - | - | TGTGCCATCAGTTTACAGGGCCTCGATGAGCAGTTCTTC | CAISLQGLDEQFF
TRBJ2-2 | TRBV27 | TRBD1 | - | TGTGCCAGCAGTTTCCGGGACAGGGGTAGGACCGGGGAGCTGTTTTTT | CASSFRDRGRTGELFF
TRBJ2-7 | TRBV11-1 | - | - | TGTGCCAGCAGGGCCCCCCTAGGTGGCGAGCAGTACTTC | CASRAPLGGEQYF
TRBJ2-1 | TRBV7-2 | TRBD1 | - | TGTGCCAGCAGCGTCGGACAGGGCCTCTCCTACAATGAGCAGTTCTTC | CASSVGQGLSYNEQFF
TRBJ2-7 | TRBV28 | - | once | TGTGCCAGCAGTTTATTAGACGAGCAGTACTTC | CASSLLDEQYF
TRBJ2-3 | TRBV11-2 | TRBD2 | - | TGTGCCAGCAGCGGACGGCGGGAGTCGGATACGCAGTATTTT | CASSGRRESDTQYF
TRBJ1-1 | TRBV19 | - | few | TGTGCCAGTACCCAACTACAGGGTGCTGAAGCTTTCTTT | CASTQLQGAEAFF
TRBJ2-1 | TRBV5-1 | - | - | TGCGCCAGCAGCTCCCAGAGGGGGAATGAGCAGTTCTTC | CASSSQRGNEQFF
TRBJ2-3 | TRBV18 | TRBD2 | - | TGTGCCAGCTCACCACTCCCAACGACTAGCGGGGGCCCCAATACGCAGTATTTT | CASSPLPTTSGGPNTQYF
TRBJ2-2 | TRBV27 | TRBD1 | - | TGTGCCAGCAGTAAAGGGACAGGGGGGGGCACCGGGGAGCTGTTTTTT | CASSKGTGGGTGELFF
TRBJ2-7 | TRBV5-1 | - | - | TGCGCCAGCAGCTTGGACAGGTTAAAGTACTTC | CASSLDRLKYF
TRBJ1-3 | TRBV29-1 | - | - | TGCAGCGTTGGTGACAGGTACTCTGGAAACACCATATATTTT | CSVGDRYSGNTIYF
TRBJ1-5 | TRBV25-1 | - | - | TGTGCCAGCAGTGGTTCAGAGACAGCAATCAATCAGCCCCAGCATTTT | CASSGSETAINQPQHF
TRBJ2-7 | TRBV30 | - | - | TGTGCCTGGAGTCGTCAGGGCTACGAGCAGTACTTC | CAWSRQGYEQYF
TRBJ1-2 | TRBV28 | TRBD1 | - | TGTGCCAGCAGTTCGACAGGGACCCCTTATGGCTACACCTTC | CASSSTGTPYGYTF
TRBJ2-5 | TRBV7-3 | - | once | TGTGCCAGCAGCGGGGGGTCCGGGGAGACCCAGTACTTC | CASSGGSGETQYF
TRBJ2-5 | TRBV4-3 | TRBD2 | - | TGCGCCAGCAGCCTTAGCGGGGCCCATGAGACCCAGTACTTC | CASSLSGAHETQYF
TRBJ2-3 | TRBV4-2 | - | - | TGTGCCAGCAGCCAAGAAGCTCACGCAAGCACAGATACGCAGTATTTT | CASSQEAHASTDTQYF
TRBJ2-4 | TRBV6-1 | - | - | TGTGCCAGCAGTGGTTGGACAGCTTCACCAAATCTAAAAAACATTCAGTACTTC | CASSGWTASPNLKNIQYF